The clone carrying this TCR beta chain was counted between two and nine times. CDR1 is DFQATT, CDR2 SNEGSKA, per germline (reference sequence). The V gene end was trimmed by 4 bases and the J gene end by 9 bases; junction bases not matched to a gene: 6. The CDR3 runs to 13 residues. TCRdb analysed the RT-PCR reads with MiXCR anew, one entry per CDR3 protein. The table includes hundreds of thousands of distinct CDR3 sequences, about 14% detected once. The receptor was derived from a female donor in good health, serving as a healthy control. Sequenced: memory CD4+ T cells from blood. The chain couples TRBV20-1 to TRBJ1-6, with TRBD1 matching 7 bases. CDR3 sequence reads: CSATQGSGSPLHF. The CDR3 DNA sequence: TGCAGTGCTACACAGGGGAGTGGTTCACCCCTCCACTTT.